This T cell receptor (beta chain) was identified during a study of T cells after yellow fever vaccination. With respect to this clonotype: Its antigen is as yet unknown.

TCRdb re-analysed the 5' RACE reads in MiXCR, keeping a single row per CDR3 protein. The sample yields under 550,000 distinct CDR3 sequences, 20% to 25% seen once. Study-wide findings and caveats: Researchers noted that a small share of clonotypes showed up in both CD4 and CD8 compartments. The secondary response peaked faster, at day 5 versus 15, but was weaker. Booster sampling recovered most clones from primary vaccination (96% CD4, 88% CD8). Sorted repertoires could include abundant contaminating clonotypes from bulk cells.

Germline values: CDR1 SGHNT, CDR2 YYREEE (reference sequence). The CDR3 length is 12 residues. The V end lost 5 bases, the J end lost 7 bases, and 7 bases lay between the germline ends. Sequencing used PBMCs, obtained roughly 20 days after the first yellow fever vaccination. This sequence originates from a man younger than 30 who received the YFV17D yellow fever vaccine. V gene TRBV5-4 combines with J gene TRBJ1-6; no firm D call. Here the CDR3 reads CASRDGNSPLHF. As DNA, the CDR3 is TGTGCCAGCAGGGACGGGAATTCACCCCTCCACTTT.